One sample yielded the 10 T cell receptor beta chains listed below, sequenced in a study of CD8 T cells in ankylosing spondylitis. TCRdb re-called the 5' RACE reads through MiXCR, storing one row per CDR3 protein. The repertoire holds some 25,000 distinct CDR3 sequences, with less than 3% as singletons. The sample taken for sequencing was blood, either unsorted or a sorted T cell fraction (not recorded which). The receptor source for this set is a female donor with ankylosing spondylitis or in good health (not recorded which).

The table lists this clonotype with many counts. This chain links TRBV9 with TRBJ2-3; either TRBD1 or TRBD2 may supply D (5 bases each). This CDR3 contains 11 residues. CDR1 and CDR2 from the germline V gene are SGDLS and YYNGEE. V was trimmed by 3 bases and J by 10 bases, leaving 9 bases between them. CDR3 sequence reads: CASSAGAAQYF. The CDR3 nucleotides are TGTGCCAGCAGCGCCGGGGCCGCGCAGTATTTT. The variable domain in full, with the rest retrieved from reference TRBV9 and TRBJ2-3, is DSGVTQTPKHLITATGQRVTLRCSPRSGDLSVYWYQQSLDQGLQFLIQYYNGEERAKGNILERFSAQQFPDLHSELNLSSLELGDSALYFCASSAGAAQYFGPGTRLTVL.

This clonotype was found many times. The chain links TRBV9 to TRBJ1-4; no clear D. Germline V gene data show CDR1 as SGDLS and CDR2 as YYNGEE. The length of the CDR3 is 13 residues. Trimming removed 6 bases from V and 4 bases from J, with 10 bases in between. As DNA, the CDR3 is TGTGCCAGCAATAACGGCCGTAATGAAAAACTGTTTTTT. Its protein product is CASNNGRNEKLFF.

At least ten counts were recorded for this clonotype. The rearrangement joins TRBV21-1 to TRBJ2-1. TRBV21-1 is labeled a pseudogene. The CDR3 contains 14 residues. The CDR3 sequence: CASSRRISRNEQFF. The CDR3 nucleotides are TGTGCCAGCAGCCGCAGGATAAGCAGGAATGAGCAGTTCTTC.

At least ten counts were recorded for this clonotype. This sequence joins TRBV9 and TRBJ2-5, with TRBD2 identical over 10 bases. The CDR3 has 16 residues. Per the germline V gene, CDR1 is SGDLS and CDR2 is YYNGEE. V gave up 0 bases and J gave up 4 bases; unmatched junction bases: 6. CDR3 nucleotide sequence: TGTGCCAGCAGCGTAGTGAGCGGGAGGGCCTCAGAGACCCAGTACTTC. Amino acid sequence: CASSVVSGRASETQYF.

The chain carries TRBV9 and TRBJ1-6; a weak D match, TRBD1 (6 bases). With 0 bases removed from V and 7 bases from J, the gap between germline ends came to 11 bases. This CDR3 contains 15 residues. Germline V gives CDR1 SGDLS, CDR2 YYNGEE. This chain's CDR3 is CASSVDAGANSPLHF. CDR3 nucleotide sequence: TGTGCCAGCAGCGTAGACGCAGGGGCAAATTCACCCCTCCACTTT.

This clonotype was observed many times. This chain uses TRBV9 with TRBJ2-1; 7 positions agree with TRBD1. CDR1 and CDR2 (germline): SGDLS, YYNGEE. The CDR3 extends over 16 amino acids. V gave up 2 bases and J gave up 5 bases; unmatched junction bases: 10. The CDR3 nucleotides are TGTGCCAGCAGCGTGGGCCTCTCCCAGGGGGACAATGAGCAGTTCTTC. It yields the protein CASSVGLSQGDNEQFF.

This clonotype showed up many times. The CDR3 is CASSVSGASTDTQYF. CDR3 nucleotide sequence: TGTGCCAGCAGCGTAAGCGGGGCTAGCACAGATACGCAGTATTTT. The chain joins TRBV9 to TRBJ2-3; 7 nucleotides match TRBD2. With 1 base clipped from V and 0 bases from J, the junction kept 2 bases outside the gene matches. Germline V lookup: CDR1 SGDLS, CDR2 YYNGEE. CDR3 size: 15 residues.

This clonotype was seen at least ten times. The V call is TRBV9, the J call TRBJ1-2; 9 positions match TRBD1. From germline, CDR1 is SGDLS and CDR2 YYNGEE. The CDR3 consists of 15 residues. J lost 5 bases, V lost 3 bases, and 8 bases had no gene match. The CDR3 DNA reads TGTGCCAGCAGCGCCGATCCCGGGACAGGGTATGGCTACACCTTC. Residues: CASSADPGTGYGYTF.

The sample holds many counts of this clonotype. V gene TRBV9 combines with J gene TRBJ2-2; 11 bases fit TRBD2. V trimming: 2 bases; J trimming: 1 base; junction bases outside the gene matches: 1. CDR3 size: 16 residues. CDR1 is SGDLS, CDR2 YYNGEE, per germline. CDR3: CASSVGTSGNTGELFF. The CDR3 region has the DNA TGTGCCAGCAGCGTCGGGACTAGCGGGAACACCGGGGAGCTGTTTTTT.

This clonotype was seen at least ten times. DNA for the CDR3: TGTGCCAGCAGCGTACTTAGATCGGGATACACTGAAGCTTTCTTT. It translates to CASSVLRSGYTEAFF. This sequence joins TRBV9 and TRBJ1-1; no reliable D call. CDR3 length: 15 residues. Trimming shortened V by 1 base and J by 3 bases, and 13 bases separated the two germline ends. CDR1 is SGDLS and CDR2 is YYNGEE in the germline V gene.